The 12 T cell receptor beta chains listed next were all sequenced from one sample in a study of blood T cell repertoires in COVID-19 (dated by TCRdb to the early 2020s). The library was generated by the immunoSEQ multiplex PCR assay. The immuneACCESS repertoire file appears here via TCRdb, limited to in-frame rearrangements. These files lack a portion of the clones; in checked studies, under half of the deficit traces to unresolved V genes, and the cause of the others is not known. In this sample the table shows 55,000 to 70,000 clones, roughly 91% of which occur a single time. Around 7.8% of the sample goes to the ten largest clones. The sample consisted of peripheral blood. These receptors all come from a man aged 35 to 55 with COVID-19, enrolled during active disease.

The chain combines TRBV2 with TRBJ2-5; 7 nucleotides line up with TRBD2. The ends lost 5 bases at V and 2 bases at J; junction bases unmatched: 8. Germline V lookup: CDR1 SNHLY, CDR2 FYNNEI. This CDR3 region has 15 residues. The CDR3 loop is CASSQDGGRQETQYF. CDR3 DNA sequence: TGTGCCAGCAGTCAGGACGGGGGGAGACAAGAGACCCAGTACTTC.

The CDR3 nucleotides are TGTGCCAGCCCCTCGGGGGGATCCTACGAGCAGTACTTC. Its protein is CASPSGGSYEQYF. V usage is TRBV7-4 and J usage is TRBJ2-7; 7 bases are a match to TRBD2. The V gene's germline CDR1 is SGHVT and CDR2 SQSDAQ. The CDR3 extends over 13 amino acids. The V segment lost 8 bases and the J segment 1 base; nucleotides outside the gene matches: 5.

The chain couples TRBV9 to TRBJ1-4, with 8 bases fitting TRBD1. V lost 2 bases to trimming and J lost 5 bases; unmatched junction nucleotides: 17. The length of the CDR3 is 19 residues. Germline V gene sequence: CDR1 SGDLS, CDR2 YYNGEE. The CDR3 here is CASSVEPGGWGGENEKLFF. The CDR3 coding sequence is TGTGCCAGCAGCGTCGAACCAGGGGGCTGGGGAGGGGAGAATGAAAAACTGTTTTTT.

The chain has TRBV18 and TRBJ2-5, with D perhaps TRBD2 (6 bases). CDR1 and CDR2 (germline): KGHSH, LQKENI. The V end lost 6 bases, the J end lost 0 bases, and 14 bases lay between the germline ends. CDR3 length equals 15 residues. CDR3 protein: CASSPGGTYQETQYF. The DNA of the CDR3 is TGTGCCAGCTCCCCCGGGGGAACGTACCAAGAGACCCAGTACTTC.

The V call is TRBV5-1, the J call TRBJ2-3; possibly TRBD1 for D (5 bases). Per the germline V gene, CDR1 is SGHRS and CDR2 is YFSETQ. The CDR3 extends over 14 amino acids. Trimming cost V 4 bases and J 7 bases, with 16 bases left between them. The CDR3 DNA reads as TGCGCCAGCAGCCTCAACCCTGACAGTAATACGCAGTATTTT. This gives the protein CASSLNPDSNTQYF. Full variable domain (remainder filled in from reference TRBV5-1 and TRBJ2-3): KAGVTQTPRYLIKTRGQQVTLSCSPISGHRSVSWYQQTPGQGLQFLFEYFSETQRNKGNFPGRFSGRQFSNSRSEMNVSTLELGDSALYLCASSLNPDSNTQYFGPGTRLTVL.

V and J are TRBV28 and TRBJ2-3; D possibly corresponds to TRBD2 (6 bases). CDR3 length: 17 amino acids. The germline CDR1 and CDR2 sequences are MDHEN and SYDVKM. V lost 2 bases and J lost 5, with 20 bases in between. In nucleotides, the CDR3 is TGTGCCAGCAGTTTAAGAGTCGGGAGTGGTTTCGGAGATACGCAGTATTTT. It codes for CASSLRVGSGFGDTQYF. The whole variable domain, remainder taken from reference TRBV28 and TRBJ2-3, is DVKVTQSSRYLVKRTGEKVFLECVQDMDHENMFWYRQDPGLGLRLIYFSYDVKMKEKGDIPEGYSVSREKKERFSLILESASTNQTSMYLCASSLRVGSGFGDTQYFGPGTRLTVL.

The chain carries TRBV7-3 and TRBJ1-3; D is unresolved. This CDR3 is built from 16 residues. The V end lost 5 bases, the J end lost 0 bases, and 14 bases lay between the germline ends. Germline CDR1 is SGHTA and CDR2 is FQGTGA. The CDR3 nucleotides read TGTGCCAGCAGCCCCAACCCGGGAATCTCTGGAAACACCATATATTTT. It translates to CASSPNPGISGNTIYF.

The V call is TRBV5-4, the J call TRBJ2-2; the match to TRBD2 covers 9 bases. The CDR3 is made up of 17 amino acids. Germline CDR1 reads SGHNT; CDR2 reads YYREEE (reference sequence). Unmatched junction bases numbered 10, after V lost 3 bases and J lost 4 bases. In DNA form, the CDR3 reads TGTGCCAGCAGCTCTCGTAGCGGGAGTAGTGGCACCGGGGAGCTGTTTTTT. Amino acid sequence: CASSSRSGSSGTGELFF.

V gene TRBV11-2 combines with J gene TRBJ1-1, with 7 bases that match TRBD1. J lost 0 bases, V lost 5 bases, and 3 bases had no gene match. Germline V CDR1 and CDR2: SGHAT, FQNNGV. The CDR3 is 14 amino acids. The CDR3 DNA sequence: TGTGCCAGCAGCCGGACAGGTTTGAACACTGAAGCTTTCTTT. Protein: CASSRTGLNTEAFF. Variable domain in full (rest from reference TRBV11-2 and TRBJ1-1): EAGVAQSPRYKIIEKRQSVAFWCNPISGHATLYWYQQILGQGPKLLIQFQNNGVVDDSQLPKDRFSAERLKGVDSTLKIQPAKLEDSAVYLCASSRTGLNTEAFFGQGTRLTVV.

The V gene is TRBV29-1, the J gene TRBJ1-2, with D possibly matching TRBD1 (6 bases). V lost 4 bases to trimming and J lost 2 bases, with 14 bases between them. The CDR3 contains 14 residues. Per germline, CDR1 SQVTM and CDR2 ANQGSEA. As DNA, the CDR3 is TGCAGCGTTGCACCGCGACAGGCAAACTATGGCTACACCTTC. This encodes CSVAPRQANYGYTF.

The genes are TRBV28 and TRBJ1-2; 9 positions match TRBD1. Per germline, CDR1 MDHEN and CDR2 SYDVKM. The CDR3 is 13 amino acids. V was pared by 2 bases and J by 5 bases, with 0 bases of the junction left unmatched. The CDR3 is CASSLDRGYGYTF. CDR3 nucleotide sequence: TGTGCCAGCAGTTTAGACAGGGGGTATGGCTACACCTTC.

This sequence joins TRBV21-1 and TRBJ1-3; the listed D gene, TRBD1, was not tested against the DNA. TRBV21-1 is listed as a pseudogene. This CDR3 spans 17 amino acids. DNA for the CDR3: TGTGCCAGCAGCAAAGAGAGCAGGGAACGAGTTGGAAACACCATATATTTT. Protein sequence: CASSKESRERVGNTIYF.